These 32 T cell receptor beta chains originate from one sample sequenced in a study of OX40 agonist ivuxolimab in advanced cancers. Only in-frame clones appear in the TCRdb table, and some are missing; sequencing was by immunoSEQ multiplex PCR. The sample has about 40,000 clones, roughly 81% seen once. The sequencing used CD4+ or CD8+ T cells sorted from blood, collected in a trial of the OX40 agonist ivuxolimab. These receptors were obtained from an adult with an advanced solid tumor such as melanoma, head and neck, liver or kidney cancer.

In this sample, this clone turned up once. The chain links TRBV7-6 to TRBJ2-7; D perhaps matches TRBD1 (6 bases). Per the germline V gene, CDR1 is SGHVS and CDR2 is FNYEAQ. The CDR3 loop spans 13 amino acids. V gave up 5 bases and J gave up 5 bases, with 13 bases separating them. The CDR3 spells CASSPDRGDEQYF. CDR3 DNA sequence: TGTGCCAGCAGCCCGGACAGAGGCGACGAGCAGTACTTC.

Only a few counts were recorded for this clone. The chain combines TRBV27 with TRBJ2-7, with D unresolved. The V gene lost 4 bases and the J gene lost 2 bases, with 9 bases spanning the gap. CDR3 length: 13 residues. The V gene's germline CDR1 is MNHEY and CDR2 SMNVEV (reference sequence). CDR3 sequence: CASSSYSTYEQYF. Written as DNA, the CDR3 is TGTGCCAGCAGTTCGTACAGTACCTACGAGCAGTACTTC.

V is TRBV4-3 and J is TRBJ1-2; no definite D call. V gave up 1 base and J gave up 1 base, with 16 bases separating them. Germline lookup yields CDR1 LGHNA and CDR2 YSLEER. This CDR3 has 17 residues. In DNA form, the CDR3 reads TGCGCCAGCAGCCAAGCGGGAGGCGGGGATCTTAACTATGGCTACACCTTC. It is translated as CASSQAGGGDLNYGYTF.

V gene TRBV6-1 combines with J gene TRBJ1-6; 8 bases match TRBD1. Germline CDR1 MNHNS, CDR2 SASEGT. V gave up 9 bases and J gave up 6 bases; unmatched junction bases: 4. There are 13 residues in the CDR3. Here the CDR3 DNA reads TGTGCCAGTGCACAGGGGGTTAATTCACCCCTCCACTTT. Protein product: CASAQGVNSPLHF.

The chain couples TRBV7-6 to TRBJ2-3; TRBD1 aligns across 10 bases. This CDR3 contains 14 residues. Per the germline V gene, CDR1 is SGHVS and CDR2 is FNYEAQ. The V segment lost 5 bases and the J segment 5 bases; nucleotides outside the gene matches: 4. The DNA of the CDR3 is TGTGCCAGCAGCATCGGGGACAGGGGAGATACGCAGTATTTT. The encoded protein is CASSIGDRGDTQYF.

This chain uses TRBV4-1 with TRBJ1-1; a possible D gene is TRBD1 (6 bases). The CDR3 has 16 residues. The germline CDR1 and CDR2 sequences are MGHRA and YSYEKL. V was trimmed by 2 bases and J by 2 bases, leaving 15 bases between them. CDR3 residues: CASSQSWGGLNTEAFF. The CDR3 DNA sequence: TGCGCCAGCAGCCAATCCTGGGGGGGCCTTAACACTGAAGCTTTCTTT.

The genes are TRBV27 and TRBJ1-5, with D maybe TRBD1 (5 bases). The CDR3 has 13 residues. Germline-derived CDR1 and CDR2 are MNHEY and SMNVEV (reference sequence). Between the trimmed V and J ends, which lost 8 bases and 4 bases, there was a span of 12 bases. The CDR3 DNA reads as TGTGCCAGCGCCCTGGCAGGGAATCAGCCCCAGCATTTT. This encodes CASALAGNQPQHF.

Turning to this clone: Different DNA sequences within this sample yield the same CDR3. This sequence joins TRBV13 and TRBJ2-1; a weak D match, TRBD1 (5 bases). V lost 1 base, J lost 2 bases, and 6 bases lay in between. Germline CDR1 reads PRHDT; CDR2 reads FYEKMQ (reference sequence). CDR3 length equals 14 residues. The CDR3 protein is CASSLAGTYNEQFF. CDR3 nucleotide sequence: TGTGCCAGCAGCTTAGCAGGGACCTACAATGAGCAGTTCTTC.

The count of this clone is one. V and J are TRBV4-2 and TRBJ1-5; 7 bases agree with TRBD1. This CDR3 is built from 15 residues. The germline gives CDR1 LGHNA, CDR2 YNFKEQ. J was trimmed by 5 bases and V by 2 bases; bases with no gene match: 6. CDR3 DNA: TGTGCCAGCAGCCAAACTCAGGGGGAGTATCAGCCCCAGCATTTT. Translating it yields CASSQTQGEYQPQHF.

V is TRBV18 and J is TRBJ2-7; 7 bases match TRBD1. Germline V gene lookup returns CDR1 KGHSH and CDR2 LQKENI. The CDR3 has 17 amino acids. V lost 6 bases and J lost 2; bases outside the gene matches: 16. For the CDR3, the DNA is TGTGCCAGCTCCCCTCTTCAGACCGGGACAGATCCCTACGAGCAGTACTTC. This codes for CASSPLQTGTDPYEQYF.

This chain joins TRBV12-5 and TRBJ2-2; D is unclear. V lost 2 bases, J lost 6 bases, and 13 bases lay in between. There are 15 residues in the CDR3. Germline V gene lookup returns CDR1 LGHNT and CDR2 FRNRAP. The CDR3 region has the DNA TGTGCTAGTGGTTTGTACCTGAGTGGTGCCGGGGAGCTGTTTTTT. It is translated as CASGLYLSGAGELFF.

The chain links TRBV5-4 to TRBJ2-3, with 7 bases lining up with TRBD2. Germline V CDR1 and CDR2: SGHNT, YYREEE (reference sequence). V lost 0 bases and J lost 4; bases outside the gene matches: 2. This CDR3 region has 14 residues. CDR3 sequence: CASSLEGRADTQYF. CDR3 bases: TGTGCCAGCAGCTTGGAAGGGAGGGCAGATACGCAGTATTTT.

In this sample, this clone turned up once. The genes are TRBV7-2 and TRBJ1-4; D not resolved. The CDR3 runs to 14 residues. Trimming removed 3 bases at V and 6 bases at J, with 11 bases between. CDR1 and CDR2 (germline): SGHTA, FQGNSA. CDR3 sequence (DNA): TGTGCCAGCAGCTTGGGGTGGAAGCATGAAAAACTGTTTTTT. Protein sequence: CASSLGWKHEKLFF. Combining the CDR3 with reference TRBV7-2 and TRBJ1-4 gives the whole variable domain GAGVSQSPSNKVTEKGKDVELRCDPISGHTALYWYRQSLGQGLEFLIYFQGNSAPDKSGLPSDRFSAERTGGSVSTLTIQRTQQEDSAVYLCASSLGWKHEKLFFGSGTQLSVL.

The chain employs TRBV29-1 and TRBJ2-7, with 7 bases matching TRBD2. The CDR3 is made up of 13 amino acids. CDR1 and CDR2 from the germline V gene are SQVTM and ANQGSEA. Trimming cost V 7 bases and J 2 bases; bases outside gene matches: 8. For the CDR3, the DNA is TGCAGCGCCGACGGTGCGGGGGCCTACGAGCAGTACTTC. Amino acid sequence: CSADGAGAYEQYF.

V is TRBV6-5 and J is TRBJ2-7, with a possible D match to TRBD1 (6 bases). Germline lookup yields CDR1 MNHEY and CDR2 SVGAGI. The CDR3 loop spans 14 amino acids. V was clipped by 4 bases and J by 3 bases, with 13 bases between them. CDR3 in amino acids: CASSSDSTGYEQYF. In nucleotides, the CDR3 is TGTGCCAGCAGTTCGGACAGCACCGGCTACGAGCAGTACTTC.

This chain joins TRBV11-2 and TRBJ1-5; D unclear. Germline-derived CDR1 and CDR2 are SGHAT and FQNNGV. This CDR3 is built from 14 residues. Trimming removed 5 bases from V and 0 bases from J, with 8 bases in between. CDR3 bases: TGTGCCAGCAGCCAAGTCCCTAGCAATCAGCCCCAGCATTTT. Protein: CASSQVPSNQPQHF.

The rearrangement links TRBV6-5 to TRBJ1-1; tentatively, D is TRBD1 (6 bases). The germline V gene has CDR1 MNHEY and CDR2 SVGAGI. The CDR3 is 16 residues long. The germline V and J ends were trimmed by 0 bases and 3 bases, with 14 bases remaining between them. The CDR3 sequence: CASSYSRRTGHTEAFF. CDR3 nucleotides: TGTGCCAGCAGTTACTCGAGAAGAACAGGGCACACTGAAGCTTTCTTT.

This chain joins TRBV19 and TRBJ2-1; D is tentatively TRBD1 or TRBD2 (5 bases each). CDR3 length equals 13 residues. V was cut by 3 bases and J by 9 bases, with 12 bases left in between. Germline lookup yields CDR1 LNHDA and CDR2 SQIVND (reference sequence). CDR3 coding DNA: TGTGCCAGTAGTATTGGGGGATTTGGTGAGCAGTTCTTC. Residues: CASSIGGFGEQFF.

The rearrangement links TRBV11-2 to TRBJ2-7; TRBD1 agrees at 10 bases. The germline CDR1 and CDR2 sequences are SGHAT and FQNNGV. The CDR3 has 17 residues. J gave up 4 bases and V 8 bases, and 17 bases lay outside the gene matches. The CDR3 loop reads CASQPDPGQGLWYEQYF. The CDR3, as DNA: TGTGCCAGCCAACCTGACCCGGGACAGGGGCTTTGGTACGAGCAGTACTTC.

CDR3 loop: CASSLGQGVFNEQFF. CDR3 DNA: TGTGCCAGTAGCCTGGGACAGGGCGTCTTCAATGAGCAGTTCTTC. V gene TRBV19 combines with J gene TRBJ2-1; 9 nucleotides line up with TRBD1. J gave up 6 bases and V 6 bases, and 9 bases lay outside the gene matches. CDR1 and CDR2 from the germline V gene are LNHDA and SQIVND (reference sequence). The CDR3 runs to 15 residues.

This rearrangement joins TRBV5-1 to TRBJ2-7, with 7 bases matching TRBD1. This CDR3 contains 14 residues. Germline V lookup: CDR1 SGHRS, CDR2 YFSETQ. The V gene end was trimmed by 0 bases and the J gene end by 0 bases; junction bases not matched to a gene: 0. The CDR3 nucleotides are TGCGCCAGCAGCTTGGGACAGGGCTCCTACGAGCAGTACTTC. Its protein is CASSLGQGSYEQYF. Full variable domain (missing parts from reference TRBV5-1 and TRBJ2-7): KAGVTQTPRYLIKTRGQQVTLSCSPISGHRSVSWYQQTPGQGLQFLFEYFSETQRNKGNFPGRFSGRQFSNSRSEMNVSTLELGDSALYLCASSLGQGSYEQYFGPGTRLTVT.

The rearrangement links TRBV9 to TRBJ1-1; 10 bases line up with TRBD1. The junction had 7 bases not matched to a gene; V was cut back by 0 bases and J by 5 bases. This CDR3 spans 16 amino acids. Germline V gene sequence: CDR1 SGDLS, CDR2 YYNGEE. The CDR3 region is CASSVAGGQGRTEAFF. Written as DNA, the CDR3 is TGTGCCAGCAGCGTAGCGGGGGGACAGGGGAGGACTGAAGCTTTCTTT.

The genes are TRBV5-6 and TRBJ2-2; D may be TRBD2 (6 bases). Trimming pared 4 bases from V and 2 bases from J, leaving 15 bases between. The length of the CDR3 is 16 residues. CDR1 and CDR2 (germline): SGHDT, YYEEEE. Here the CDR3 reads CASSRDRDLNTGELFF. CDR3 coding DNA: TGTGCCAGCAGCCGAGACCGGGACTTAAACACCGGGGAGCTGTTTTTT.

With respect to this clone: Distinct nucleotide sequences in the sample also encode this CDR3. The J gene is TRBJ2-7, the V gene TRBV4-1; 9 bases are shared with TRBD1. This CDR3 is 15 amino acids long. Germline V lookup: CDR1 MGHRA, CDR2 YSYEKL. The J segment lost 4 bases and the V segment lost 6 bases, leaving 10 bases of the junction unmatched. The CDR3 sequence is CASRSTGTGFYEQYF. The CDR3 bases are TGCGCCAGCAGATCGACTGGGACAGGGTTTTACGAGCAGTACTTC.

This clone is a singleton in its sample. The genes are TRBV5-6 and TRBJ2-7, with TRBD2 matching over 10 bases. The CDR3 spans 15 residues. Germline assignment: CDR1 SGHDT and CDR2 YYEEEE. V shed 1 base, J shed 1 base, and the junction held 2 bases outside the gene matches. As DNA, the CDR3 is TGTGCCAGCAGCTTGCCTAGCGGGGGTTCCTACGAGCAGTACTTC. Encoded protein: CASSLPSGGSYEQYF.

The chain is built from TRBV7-6 and TRBJ1-4, with TRBD1 as a possible D gene (5 bases). The CDR3 has 15 residues. Looked up from germline, CDR1 is SGHVS and CDR2 is FNYEAQ. V gave up 3 bases and J gave up 3 bases, with 11 bases separating them. The CDR3 sequence: CASSLGRVANEKLFF. In DNA form, the CDR3 reads TGTGCCAGCAGCTTGGGCAGGGTTGCTAATGAAAAACTGTTTTTT.

The chain couples TRBV7-3 to TRBJ2-5; TRBD2 matches at 7 bases. The germline CDR1 and CDR2 sequences are SGHTA and FQGTGA. The ends lost 5 bases at V and 5 bases at J; junction bases unmatched: 14. The CDR3 loop spans 16 amino acids. The CDR3 here is CASSRGLGGSDETQYF. The CDR3, as DNA: TGTGCCAGCAGCCGGGGCCTGGGAGGGTCAGACGAGACCCAGTACTTC.

The chain employs TRBV29-1 and TRBJ1-2; D gene unclear. This CDR3 has 11 amino acids. Germline V CDR1 and CDR2: SQVTM, ANQGSEA. Trimming shortened V by 4 bases and J by 10 bases, and 13 bases separated the two germline ends. Written as DNA, the CDR3 is TGCAGCGTTGGATTGGGAATCGACTACACCTTC. This gives the protein CSVGLGIDYTF.

This chain connects TRBV19 to TRBJ1-1; unclear D gene. The CDR3 consists of 12 residues. Between the trimmed V and J ends, which lost 6 bases and 0 bases, there was a span of 5 bases. The V gene's germline CDR1 is LNHDA and CDR2 SQIVND (reference sequence). The CDR3 here is CASRTLNTEAFF. In nucleotides, the CDR3 is TGTGCCAGTAGAACCTTGAACACTGAAGCTTTCTTT.

The chain employs TRBV10-3 and TRBJ2-1, with D tentatively TRBD1 or TRBD2 (7 bases each). The CDR3 runs 15 residues. V was cut by 6 bases and J by 7 bases, with 19 bases left in between. Germline V gives CDR1 ENHRY, CDR2 SYGVKD. The CDR3 loop is CAIRDDREGSNEQFF. In nucleotides, the CDR3 is TGTGCCATCAGGGACGACAGGGAGGGCTCAAATGAGCAGTTCTTC.

The chain couples TRBV29-1 to TRBJ1-2; D is unclear. The CDR3 extends over 12 amino acids. Germline CDR1 reads SQVTM; CDR2 reads ANQGSEA. V was clipped by 3 bases and J by 6 bases, with 11 bases between them. This CDR3 is CSVDLGGNGYTF. The CDR3 DNA reads as TGCAGCGTTGATCTTGGCGGAAATGGCTACACCTTC.

The chain links TRBV30 to TRBJ1-1; D uncertain. The V end lost 4 bases, the J end lost 0 bases, and 15 bases lay between the germline ends. Germline V gene sequence: CDR1 GTSNPN, CDR2 SVGIG (reference sequence). The CDR3 covers 15 residues. The CDR3 region is CAWMTPHVVNTEAFF. The CDR3 DNA follows: TGTGCCTGGATGACCCCTCACGTTGTGAACACTGAAGCTTTCTTT.